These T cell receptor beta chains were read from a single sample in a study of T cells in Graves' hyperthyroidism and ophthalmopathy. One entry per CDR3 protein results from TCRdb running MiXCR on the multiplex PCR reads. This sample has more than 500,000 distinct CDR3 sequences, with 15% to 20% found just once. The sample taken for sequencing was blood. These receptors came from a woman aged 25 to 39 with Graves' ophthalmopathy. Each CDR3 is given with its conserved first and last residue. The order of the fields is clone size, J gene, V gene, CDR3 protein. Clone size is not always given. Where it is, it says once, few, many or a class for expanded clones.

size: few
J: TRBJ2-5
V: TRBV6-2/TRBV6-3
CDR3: CASSYSVSEKMQETQYF

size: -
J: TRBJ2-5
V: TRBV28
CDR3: CASTGDRGEQETQYF

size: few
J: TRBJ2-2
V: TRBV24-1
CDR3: CATRFEGGEGTGELFF

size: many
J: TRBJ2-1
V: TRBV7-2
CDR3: CASSLEHLTTNEQFF

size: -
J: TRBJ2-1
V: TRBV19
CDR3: CASSIVGPAVAGPYNEQFF

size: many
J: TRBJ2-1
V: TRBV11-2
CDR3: CASTTGGGGDEQFF

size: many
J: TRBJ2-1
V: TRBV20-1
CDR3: CSAGFDEQFF

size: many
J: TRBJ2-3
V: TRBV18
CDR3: CASSPRTGYLDTQYF

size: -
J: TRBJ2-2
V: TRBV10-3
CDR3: CAISALAGVNTGELFF

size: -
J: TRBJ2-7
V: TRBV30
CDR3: CAWSRGGWGEQYF

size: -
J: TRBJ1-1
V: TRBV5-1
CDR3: CASSDDRSANTEAFF

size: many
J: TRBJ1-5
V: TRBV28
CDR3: CANSAGTGRQPQHF

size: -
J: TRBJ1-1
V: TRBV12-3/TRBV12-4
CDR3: CASTSGSANTEAFF

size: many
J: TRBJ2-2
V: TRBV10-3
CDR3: CAISEPGGEAGELFF

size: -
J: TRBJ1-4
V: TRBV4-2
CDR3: CASAIFPAANEKLFF

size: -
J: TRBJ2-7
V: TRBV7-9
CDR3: CASSLVGTRSEQYF

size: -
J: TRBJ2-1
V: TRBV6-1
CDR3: CASSPQWAYNEQFF

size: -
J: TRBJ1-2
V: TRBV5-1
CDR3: CASRLTGDSAGYTF

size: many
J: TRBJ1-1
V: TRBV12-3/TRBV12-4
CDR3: CASSFPAEAFF

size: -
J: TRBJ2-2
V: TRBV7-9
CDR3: CASSFPTGTDSTGELFF

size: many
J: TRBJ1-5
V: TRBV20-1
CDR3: CSAVISNQPQHF

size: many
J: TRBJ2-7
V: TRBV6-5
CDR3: CASGDRVYEQYF

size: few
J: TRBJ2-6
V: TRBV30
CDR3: CACPPVSGANVLTF

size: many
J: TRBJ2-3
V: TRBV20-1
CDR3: CSARPISGRVDTQYF

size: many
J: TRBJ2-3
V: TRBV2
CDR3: CASSAGRRVQDTQYF

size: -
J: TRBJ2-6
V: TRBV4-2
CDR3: CASSLRGVSSSGANVLTF

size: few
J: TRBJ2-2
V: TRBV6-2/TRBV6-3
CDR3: CASSYWDRGQGELFF

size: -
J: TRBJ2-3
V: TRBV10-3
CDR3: CAISESEREYYTDTQYF